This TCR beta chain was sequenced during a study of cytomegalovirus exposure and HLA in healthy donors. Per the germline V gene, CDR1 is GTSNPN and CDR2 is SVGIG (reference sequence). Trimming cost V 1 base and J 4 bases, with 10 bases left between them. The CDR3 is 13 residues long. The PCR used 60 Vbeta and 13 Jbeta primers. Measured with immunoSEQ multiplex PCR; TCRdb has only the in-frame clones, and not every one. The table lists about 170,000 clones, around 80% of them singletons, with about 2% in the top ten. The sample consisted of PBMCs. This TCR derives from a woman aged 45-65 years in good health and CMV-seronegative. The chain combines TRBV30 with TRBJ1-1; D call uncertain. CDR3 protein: CAWSGRMGTEAFF. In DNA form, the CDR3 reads TGTGCCTGGAGTGGGAGGATGGGCACTGAAGCTTTCTTT.